This T cell receptor (beta chain) emerged from a study of Ad26.COV2.S vaccination and SARS-CoV-2 variants. Study-wide background: Intramuscularly, Ad26.COV2.S was given either once or twice, 56 days apart. Overall study findings and caveats: Higher spike-specific TCR breadth was found in vaccine recipients than in placebo recipients. Measures of TCR breadth and depth may have fallen short of total T cell responses.

Treatment described: some 20 received Ad26.COV2.S at low or high dose, single or two shots; roughly 5 received placebo; per-sample allocation not given. Each sample was drawn 63 days after the first injection (of vaccine or placebo). Ad26 vector vaccine expressed Wuhan-strain SARS-CoV-2 spike. TCRdb's table, derived via immunoSEQ multiplex PCR, lists solely in-frame clones and lacks some. The sample shows roughly 500,000 clones, roughly 87% of them seen only once. Germline V gene sequence: CDR1 GTSNPN, CDR2 SVGIG (reference sequence). This CDR3 has 13 residues. V lost 3 bases to trimming and J lost 4 bases, with 12 bases between them. A word on this clone: No antigen is known for it.

The receptor was derived from a person between 18 and 65 years old who received the Ad26.COV2.S COVID-19 vaccine or a placebo. Sequencing used peripheral blood, obtained in a trial of Ad26.COV2.S vaccine versus placebo. This chain links TRBV30 with TRBJ1-2; no clear D gene. CDR3 DNA: TGTGCCTGGAGCCCTACTCCCTTCTATGGCTACACCTTC. Protein sequence: CAWSPTPFYGYTF.